These 14 T cell receptor beta chains were all obtained from the same sample, sequenced in a study of blood T cell repertoires in COVID-19. Sequenced by immunoSEQ multiplex PCR; TCRdb stores in-frame clones only, minus some. The sample includes 40,000 to 50,000 clones, over 70% of them seen just once. Specimen: peripheral blood. All receptors derive from an elderly woman with COVID-19, enrolled during active disease.

The chain links TRBV28 to TRBJ2-3; TRBD2 might be the D (6 bases). The CDR3 covers 16 residues. The germline V and J ends were trimmed by 5 bases and 5 bases, with 20 bases remaining between them. CDR1 is MDHEN, CDR2 SYDVKM, per germline. CDR3 in DNA: TGTGCCAGCAGTGCTCTAGGTGGCGGGATTTTAGATACGCAGTATTTT. It is translated as CASSALGGGILDTQYF.

This sequence joins TRBV7-9 and TRBJ1-5, with a possible D match to TRBD1 (6 bases). From germline, CDR1 is SEHNR and CDR2 FQNEAQ (reference sequence). The V end lost 0 bases, the J end lost 2 bases, and 8 bases lay between the germline ends. CDR3 length: 15 residues. This chain's CDR3 is CASSLAAGGNQPQHF. The CDR3 nucleotides are TGTGCCAGCAGCTTAGCGGCAGGGGGCAATCAGCCCCAGCATTTT.

The chain employs TRBV28 and TRBJ1-2, with 8 positions matching TRBD1. Germline V gene data show CDR1 as MDHEN and CDR2 as SYDVKM. The CDR3 has 13 amino acids. The trim removed 2 bases at V and 6 bases at J, leaving 2 bases unmatched. CDR3 protein: CASSLQGAHGYTF. In DNA, the CDR3 is TGTGCCAGCAGTTTACAGGGGGCGCATGGCTACACCTTC.

J is TRBJ2-6 and V is TRBV29-1; 9 bases line up with TRBD1. Germline V gene lookup returns CDR1 SQVTM and CDR2 ANQGSEA. The CDR3 length is 16 residues. J was trimmed by 2 bases and V by 5 bases; bases with no gene match: 7. In nucleotides, the CDR3 is TGCAGCGTTCGCACAGGGGGCGCCCCTGGGGCCAACGTCCTGACTTTC. Its translation is CSVRTGGAPGANVLTF.

CDR3 in amino acids: CASSTPSSYEQYF. The CDR3 DNA reads TGTGCCAGCAGCACCCCGAGTTCCTACGAGCAGTACTTC. The chain is built from TRBV6-6 and TRBJ2-7; D unresolved. The germline V and J ends were trimmed by 6 bases and 1 base, with 10 bases remaining between them. Germline CDR1 and CDR2: MNHNY and SVGAGI (reference sequence). CDR3 size: 13 residues.

The V call is TRBV6-5, the J call TRBJ1-1, with a weak D call TRBD1 (6 bases). The V end lost 7 bases, the J end lost 5 bases, and 17 bases lay between the germline ends. Germline V gene sequence: CDR1 MNHEY, CDR2 SVGAGI. This CDR3 region has 14 residues. CDR3 residues: CASKPGQSRTEAFF. In DNA, the CDR3 is TGTGCCAGCAAACCAGGACAGTCTAGGACTGAAGCTTTCTTT.

V is TRBV15 and J is TRBJ1-6; TRBD1 is a possible D gene (6 bases). Trimming cost V 6 bases and J 0 bases, with 12 bases left between them. The CDR3 extends over 16 amino acids. Germline V gives CDR1 LNHNV, CDR2 YYDKDF (reference sequence). The CDR3 DNA sequence: TGTGCCACCAGAAAGGGGGATAGCTCCTATAATTCACCCCTCCACTTT. Protein product: CATRKGDSSYNSPLHF.

The chain links TRBV6-5 to TRBJ2-3; tentative D call: TRBD2 (6 bases). The V gene's germline CDR1 is MNHEY and CDR2 SVGAGI. V lost 3 bases to trimming and J lost 4 bases, with 17 bases between them. The CDR3 has 16 amino acids. For the CDR3, the DNA is TGTGCCAGCAGTTATATATCCGGGGGAGTGGCAGATACGCAGTATTTT. Translating gives CASSYISGGVADTQYF.

V usage is TRBV5-1 and J usage is TRBJ2-7, with 10 bases that match TRBD2. With 2 bases clipped from V and 0 bases from J, the junction kept 8 bases outside the gene matches. CDR1 and CDR2 (germline): SGHRS, YFSETQ. The CDR3 has 17 residues. The CDR3 sequence: CASSLTGTSVNSYEQYF. DNA for the CDR3: TGCGCCAGCAGCTTAACCGGGACTAGCGTCAACTCCTACGAGCAGTACTTC. The complete variable domain, with remaining parts taken from reference TRBV5-1 and TRBJ2-7, reads KAGVTQTPRYLIKTRGQQVTLSCSPISGHRSVSWYQQTPGQGLQFLFEYFSETQRNKGNFPGRFSGRQFSNSRSEMNVSTLELGDSALYLCASSLTGTSVNSYEQYFGPGTRLTVT.

V usage is TRBV19 and J usage is TRBJ2-1, with 7 positions matching TRBD2. This CDR3 contains 16 residues. V shed 6 bases, J shed 5 bases, and the junction held 13 bases outside the gene matches. CDR1 and CDR2 from the germline V gene are LNHDA and SQIVND (reference sequence). CDR3 loop: CASSRGREAVNNEQFF. CDR3 DNA sequence: TGTGCCAGTAGCCGGGGGAGGGAGGCGGTAAACAATGAGCAGTTCTTC.

V usage is TRBV6-5 and J usage is TRBJ1-1, with D possibly matching TRBD1 (5 bases). V lost 3 bases and J lost 0, with 11 bases in between. Germline lookup yields CDR1 MNHEY and CDR2 SVGAGI. The CDR3 consists of 15 residues. The CDR3 sequence: CASSYTGTMNTEAFF. The CDR3 nucleotides are TGTGCCAGCAGTTATACAGGAACCATGAACACTGAAGCTTTCTTT.

The chain is built from TRBV9 and TRBJ2-3; TRBD2 agrees at 8 bases. J was trimmed by 0 bases and V by 3 bases; bases with no gene match: 6. Germline V lookup: CDR1 SGDLS, CDR2 YYNGEE. The CDR3 is 16 residues long. In DNA, the CDR3 is TGTGCCAGCAGCGCGAGGGCGGGGGGTAGCACAGATACGCAGTATTTT. Residues: CASSARAGGSTDTQYF.

V and J are TRBV28 and TRBJ1-1; 10 bases are shared with TRBD1. Germline V CDR1 and CDR2: MDHEN, SYDVKM. The trim removed 4 bases at V and 4 bases at J, leaving 9 bases unmatched. This CDR3 comprises 16 residues. The CDR3 DNA is TGTGCCAGCAGTTCCCATTCGACAGGGGGCGGCACTGAAGCTTTCTTT. This codes for CASSSHSTGGGTEAFF.

The chain recombines TRBV29-1 with TRBJ2-5; D is uncertain. V shed 4 bases and J shed 4 bases, with 7 bases lying between them. CDR1 SQVTM and CDR2 ANQGSEA come from the germline V gene. The CDR3 is 11 amino acids. As DNA, the CDR3 is TGCAGCGTTGGAGGTACAGAGACCCAGTACTTC. Amino acid sequence: CSVGGTETQYF.